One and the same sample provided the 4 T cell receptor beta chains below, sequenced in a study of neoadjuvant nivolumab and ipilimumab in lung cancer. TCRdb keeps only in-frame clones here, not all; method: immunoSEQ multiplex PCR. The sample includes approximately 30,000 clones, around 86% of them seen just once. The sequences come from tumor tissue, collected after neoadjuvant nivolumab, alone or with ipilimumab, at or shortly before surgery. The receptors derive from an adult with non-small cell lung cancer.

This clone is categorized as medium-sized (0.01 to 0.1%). CDR3 nucleotides: TGTGCCAGTAGTGTTAGCAATCAGCCCCAGCATTTT. Protein: CASSVSNQPQHF. The gene calls are TRBV19 and TRBJ1-5, with D hard to call. The CDR3 length is 12 residues. The V end was cut by 5 bases, the J end by 0 bases, with 2 bases between. Germline CDR1 and CDR2: LNHDA and SQIVND (reference sequence).

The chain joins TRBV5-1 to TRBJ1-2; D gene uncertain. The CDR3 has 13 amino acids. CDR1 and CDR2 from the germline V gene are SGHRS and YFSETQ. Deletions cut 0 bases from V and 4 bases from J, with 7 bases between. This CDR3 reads CASSLDPGYGYTF. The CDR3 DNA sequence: TGCGCCAGCAGCTTGGACCCGGGCTATGGCTACACCTTC.

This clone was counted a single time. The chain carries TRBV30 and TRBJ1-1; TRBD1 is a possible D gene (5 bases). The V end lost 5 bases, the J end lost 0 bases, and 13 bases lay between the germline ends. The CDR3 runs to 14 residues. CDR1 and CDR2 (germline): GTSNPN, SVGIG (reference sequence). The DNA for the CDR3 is TGTGCCTGGTCTCGGGGGAGGATGAACACTGAAGCTTTCTTT. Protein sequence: CAWSRGRMNTEAFF.

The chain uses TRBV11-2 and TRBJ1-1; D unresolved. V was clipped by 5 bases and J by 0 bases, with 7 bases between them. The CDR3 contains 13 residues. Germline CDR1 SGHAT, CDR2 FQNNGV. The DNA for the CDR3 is TGTGCCAGCAGCCCCCAGGTGAACACTGAAGCTTTCTTT. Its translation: CASSPQVNTEAFF.